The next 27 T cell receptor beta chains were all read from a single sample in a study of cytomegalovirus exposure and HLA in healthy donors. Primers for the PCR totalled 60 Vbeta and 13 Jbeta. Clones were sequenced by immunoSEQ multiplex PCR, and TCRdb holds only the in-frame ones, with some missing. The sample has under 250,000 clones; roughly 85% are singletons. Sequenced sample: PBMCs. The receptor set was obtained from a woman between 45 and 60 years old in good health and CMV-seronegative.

CDR3 residues: CSVGRPGGMNNEQFF. CDR3 sequence (DNA): TGCAGCGTTGGGCGGCCCGGCGGGATGAACAATGAGCAGTTCTTC. The rearrangement links TRBV29-1 to TRBJ2-1; D is possibly TRBD2 (6 bases). V dropped 4 bases and J dropped 5 bases, with 18 bases sitting between them. Germline lookup yields CDR1 SQVTM and CDR2 ANQGSEA. The CDR3 is 15 amino acids.

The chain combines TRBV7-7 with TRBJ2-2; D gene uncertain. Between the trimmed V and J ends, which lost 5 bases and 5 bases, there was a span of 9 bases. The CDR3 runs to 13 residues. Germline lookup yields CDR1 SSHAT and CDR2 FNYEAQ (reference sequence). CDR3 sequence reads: CASSLSLTGELFF. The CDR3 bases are TGTGCCAGCAGCCTTTCCTTGACCGGGGAGCTGTTTTTT.

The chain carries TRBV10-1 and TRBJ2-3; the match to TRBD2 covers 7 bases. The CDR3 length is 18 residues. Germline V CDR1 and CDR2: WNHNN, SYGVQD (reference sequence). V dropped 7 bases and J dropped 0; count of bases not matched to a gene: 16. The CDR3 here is CASIRKWSSGLSTDTQYF. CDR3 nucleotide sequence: TGCGCCAGCATCCGAAAATGGTCTAGCGGCCTAAGCACAGATACGCAGTATTTT.

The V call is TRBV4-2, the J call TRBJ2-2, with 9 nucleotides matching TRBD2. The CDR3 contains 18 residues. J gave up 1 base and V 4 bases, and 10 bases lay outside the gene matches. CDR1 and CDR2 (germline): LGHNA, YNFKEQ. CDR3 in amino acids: CASSLRVVAGVNTGELFF. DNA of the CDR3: TGTGCCAGCAGCCTTCGTGTAGTAGCGGGAGTGAACACCGGGGAGCTGTTTTTT.

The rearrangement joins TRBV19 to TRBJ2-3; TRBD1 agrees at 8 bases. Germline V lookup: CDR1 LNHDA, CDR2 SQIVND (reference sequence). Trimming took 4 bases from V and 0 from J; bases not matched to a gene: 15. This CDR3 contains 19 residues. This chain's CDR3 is CASSTPFGQGGQSTDTQYF. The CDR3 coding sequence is TGTGCCAGTAGTACCCCCTTCGGACAGGGAGGACAGAGCACAGATACGCAGTATTTT.

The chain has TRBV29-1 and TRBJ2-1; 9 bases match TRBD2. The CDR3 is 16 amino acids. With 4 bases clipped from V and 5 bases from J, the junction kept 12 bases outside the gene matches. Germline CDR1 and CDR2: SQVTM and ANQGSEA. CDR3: CSVGVVWASGNNEQFF. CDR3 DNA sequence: TGCAGCGTTGGGGTGGTATGGGCTAGCGGGAACAATGAGCAGTTCTTC.

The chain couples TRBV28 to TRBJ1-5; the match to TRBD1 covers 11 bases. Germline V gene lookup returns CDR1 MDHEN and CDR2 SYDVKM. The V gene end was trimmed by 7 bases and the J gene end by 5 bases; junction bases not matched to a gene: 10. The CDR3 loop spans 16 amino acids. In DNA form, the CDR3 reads TGTGCCAGCACCCCTGCAGGGACAGGGGGTTATCAGCCCCAGCATTTT. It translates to CASTPAGTGGYQPQHF.

CDR3 nucleotide sequence: TGTGCCAGCAGCTTAGTATCTACAGGGGGCACTGAAGCTTTCTTT. It codes for CASSLVSTGGTEAFF. The V gene is TRBV7-2, the J gene TRBJ1-1, with 8 bases identical to TRBD1. The J segment lost 4 bases and the V segment lost 1 base, leaving 5 bases of the junction unmatched. Germline values: CDR1 SGHTA, CDR2 FQGNSA. This CDR3 region has 15 residues.

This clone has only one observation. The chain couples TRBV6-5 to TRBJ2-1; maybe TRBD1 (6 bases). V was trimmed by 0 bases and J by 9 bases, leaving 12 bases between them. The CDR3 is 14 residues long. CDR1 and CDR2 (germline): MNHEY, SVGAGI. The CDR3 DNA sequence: TGTGCCAGCAGTTACTCGAACAGGGTTGGTGAGCAGTTCTTC. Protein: CASSYSNRVGEQFF.

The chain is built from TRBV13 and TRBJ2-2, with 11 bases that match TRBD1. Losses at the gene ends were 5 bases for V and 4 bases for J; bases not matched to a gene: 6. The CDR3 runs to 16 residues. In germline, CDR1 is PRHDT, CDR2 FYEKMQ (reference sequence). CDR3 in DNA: TGTGCCAGCAGCGCCGGACAGGGGGCAAGCACCGGGGAGCTGTTTTTT. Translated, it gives CASSAGQGASTGELFF.

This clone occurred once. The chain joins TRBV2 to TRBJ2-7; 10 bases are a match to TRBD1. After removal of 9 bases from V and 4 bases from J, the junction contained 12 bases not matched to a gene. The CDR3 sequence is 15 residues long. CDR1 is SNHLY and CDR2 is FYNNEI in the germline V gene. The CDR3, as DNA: TGTGCCAGTCGAAACCTGGGACAGGGGACGTACGAGCAGTACTTC. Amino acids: CASRNLGQGTYEQYF.

The CDR3 nucleotides read TGTGCCAGCAGCCCTGGACTAGCGGAACGGGTGCAGTACTTC. Amino acid sequence: CASSPGLAERVQYF. J is TRBJ2-7 and V is TRBV11-2, with 10 positions matching TRBD2. Per germline, CDR1 SGHAT and CDR2 FQNNGV. CDR3 length: 14 residues. V gave up 5 bases and J gave up 9 bases; unmatched junction bases: 10.

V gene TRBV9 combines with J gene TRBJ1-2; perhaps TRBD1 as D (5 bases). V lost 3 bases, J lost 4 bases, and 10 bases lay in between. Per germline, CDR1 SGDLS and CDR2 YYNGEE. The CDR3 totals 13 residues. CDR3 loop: CASSALGAYGYTF. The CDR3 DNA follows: TGTGCCAGCAGCGCCTTAGGGGCCTATGGCTACACCTTC.

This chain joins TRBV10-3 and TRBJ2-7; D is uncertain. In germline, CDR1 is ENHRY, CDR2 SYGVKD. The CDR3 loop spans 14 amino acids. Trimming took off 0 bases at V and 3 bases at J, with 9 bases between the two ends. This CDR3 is CAISESDIDYEQYF. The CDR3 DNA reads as TGTGCCATCAGTGAGTCCGACATAGACTACGAGCAGTACTTC.

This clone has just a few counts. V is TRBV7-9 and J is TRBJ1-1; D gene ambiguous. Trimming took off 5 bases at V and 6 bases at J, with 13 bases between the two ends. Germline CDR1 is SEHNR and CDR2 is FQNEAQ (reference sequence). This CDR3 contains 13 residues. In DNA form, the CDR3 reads TGTGCCAGCAGCCCCCGACGGGTCGCTGAAGCTTTCTTT. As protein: CASSPRRVAEAFF.

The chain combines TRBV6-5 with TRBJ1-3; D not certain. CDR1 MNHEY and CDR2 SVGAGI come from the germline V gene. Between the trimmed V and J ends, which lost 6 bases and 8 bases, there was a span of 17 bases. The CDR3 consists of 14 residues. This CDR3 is CASSRTEIGDTIYF. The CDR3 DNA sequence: TGTGCCAGCAGCCGGACCGAAATCGGGGACACCATATATTTT.

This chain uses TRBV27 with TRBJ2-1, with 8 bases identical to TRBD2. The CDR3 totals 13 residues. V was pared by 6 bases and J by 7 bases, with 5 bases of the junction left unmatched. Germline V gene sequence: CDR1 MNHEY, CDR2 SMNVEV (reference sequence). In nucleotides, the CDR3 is TGTGCCAGCAGGACGGGAGGGCCAAATGAGCAGTTCTTC. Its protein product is CASRTGGPNEQFF.

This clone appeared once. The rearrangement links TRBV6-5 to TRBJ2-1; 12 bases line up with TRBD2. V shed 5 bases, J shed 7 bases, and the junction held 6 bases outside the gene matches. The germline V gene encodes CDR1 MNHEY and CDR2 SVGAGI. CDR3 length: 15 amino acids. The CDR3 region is CASSLTSGRRNEQFF. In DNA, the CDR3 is TGTGCCAGCAGTCTCACTAGCGGGAGGAGAAATGAGCAGTTCTTC.

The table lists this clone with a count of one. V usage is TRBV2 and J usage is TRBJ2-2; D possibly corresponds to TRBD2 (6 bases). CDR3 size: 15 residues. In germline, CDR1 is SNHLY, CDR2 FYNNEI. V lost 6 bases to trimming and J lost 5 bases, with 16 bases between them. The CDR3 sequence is CASRLDYLGTGELFF. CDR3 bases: TGTGCCAGCAGGCTGGACTACCTGGGAACCGGGGAGCTGTTTTTT.

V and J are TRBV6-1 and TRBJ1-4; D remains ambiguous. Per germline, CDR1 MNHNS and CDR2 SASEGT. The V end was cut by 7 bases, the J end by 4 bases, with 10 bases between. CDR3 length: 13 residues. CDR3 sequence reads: CASTGNDNEKLFF. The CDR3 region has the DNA TGTGCCAGCACAGGCAACGATAATGAAAAACTGTTTTTT.

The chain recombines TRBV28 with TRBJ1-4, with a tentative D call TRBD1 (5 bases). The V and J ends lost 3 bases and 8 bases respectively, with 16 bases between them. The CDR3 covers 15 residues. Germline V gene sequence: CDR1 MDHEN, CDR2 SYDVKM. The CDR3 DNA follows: TGTGCCAGCAGTTTCGTCCCAGGGAAGGGAGAAAAACTGTTTTTT. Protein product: CASSFVPGKGEKLFF.

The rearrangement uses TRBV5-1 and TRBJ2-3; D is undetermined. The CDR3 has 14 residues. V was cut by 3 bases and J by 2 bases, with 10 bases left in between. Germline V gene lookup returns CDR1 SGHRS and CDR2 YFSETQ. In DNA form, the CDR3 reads TGCGCCAGCAGCTCCATGACAAACACAGATACGCAGTATTTT. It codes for CASSSMTNTDTQYF.

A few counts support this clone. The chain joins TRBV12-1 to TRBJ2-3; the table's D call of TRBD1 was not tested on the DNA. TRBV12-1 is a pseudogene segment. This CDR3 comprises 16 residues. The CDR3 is CASSFLSGGELDTQYF. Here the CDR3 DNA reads TGTGCCAGCAGCTTTTTATCAGGGGGCGAGTTAGATACGCAGTATTTT.

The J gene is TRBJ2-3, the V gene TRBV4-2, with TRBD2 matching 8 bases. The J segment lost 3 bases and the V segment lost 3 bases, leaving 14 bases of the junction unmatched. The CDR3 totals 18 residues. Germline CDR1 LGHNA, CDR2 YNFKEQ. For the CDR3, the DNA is TGTGCCAGCAGCCACGGGGCGGTGATAGCGGGATTTACAGATACGCAGTATTTT. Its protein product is CASSHGAVIAGFTDTQYF.

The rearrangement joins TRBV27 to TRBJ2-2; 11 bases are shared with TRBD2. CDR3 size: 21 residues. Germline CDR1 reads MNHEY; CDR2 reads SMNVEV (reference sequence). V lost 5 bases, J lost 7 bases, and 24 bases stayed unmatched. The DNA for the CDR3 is TGTGCCAGCAGTCTTACCCTATGGGGTATAGCGGGAGGGCCGGATGGCGGGGAGCTGTTTTTT. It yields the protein CASSLTLWGIAGGPDGGELFF.

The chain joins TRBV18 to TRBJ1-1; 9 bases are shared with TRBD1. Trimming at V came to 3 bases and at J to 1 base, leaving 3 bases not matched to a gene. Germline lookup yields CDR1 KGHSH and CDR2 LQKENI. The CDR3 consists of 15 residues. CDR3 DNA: TGTGCCAGCTCACCGAGGACAGGGGCGAACACTGAAGCTTTCTTT. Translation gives CASSPRTGANTEAFF.

CDR3 protein: CATRGGNEQFF. The CDR3 nucleotides are TGTGCCACCCGGGGAGGGAATGAGCAGTTCTTC. The V and J genes are TRBV28 and TRBJ2-1; 7 bases fit TRBD2. CDR3 length equals 11 residues. Germline V gene data show CDR1 as MDHEN and CDR2 as SYDVKM. V was pared by 10 bases and J by 7 bases, with 4 bases of the junction left unmatched.